A selection of T cell receptor beta chains follows, all from one sample in a study of graft-versus-host responses after intestinal transplantation. TCRdb keeps only in-frame clones here, not all; method: immunoSEQ multiplex PCR. The sample contains just over 85,000 clones, 92% of which appear only once. Their antigen targets remain unknown. The input for sequencing was unstimulated CD8+ T cells sorted from spleen or lymph node cells, taken before transplant. These receptors were collected from a human donor who was the organ donor for an intestinal transplant. Each CDR3 is given without its conserved first and last residue.

V	J	CDR3
TRBV11-2	TRBJ2-7	ASSHTNLDSIYEQY
TRBV4-2	TRBJ1-6	ASSHSGGRGPLH
TRBV19	TRBJ1-6	ASSWYQDNSPLH
TRBV28	TRBJ2-3	ASSFPTSGGADTQY
TRBV5-6	NA	ASSFGSYEQY
TRBV5-4	TRBJ1-2	ASSLSLGRGRYGYT
TRBV30	TRBJ2-3	AWTSGGNTDTQY
TRBV7-9	TRBJ2-5	ASCDAGGNQETQY
TRBV4-1	TRBJ1-1	ASSHSRDSEAF
TRBV4-3	TRBJ2-1	ASRGTGYNEQF
TRBV19	TRBJ2-3	ASNSGGADTQY
TRBV5-5	TRBJ1-2	ASSPWDRGSYGYT
TRBV7-8	TRBJ2-7	ASSLAPGGREQY
TRBV19	TRBJ2-7	ASSASGAPYEQY
TRBV9	TRBJ1-2	ASSVAGPGGSIPNYGYT
TRBV7-9	TRBJ2-1	ASSLWVGGGAHNEQF
TRBV5-1	TRBJ2-7	ASSWTGSGAYEQY
TRBV5-6	TRBJ1-3	ASSLPRGPRRNTIY
TRBV4-1	TRBJ2-5	ASSQQLRGYQETQY
TRBV7-9	TRBJ1-2	ASSPTASYGYT
TRBV27	NA	ASSFGGQDNEQY
TRBV4-3	NA	ASSPGQGFYEQY
TRBV7-8	TRBJ2-3	ASSLAQSGPSTDTQY
TRBV9	TRBJ1-2	ASSVKADSLYYGYT
TRBV2	TRBJ1-2	AIRQANYGYT
TRBV18	TRBJ1-1	ASSHRGDEAF
TRBV7-9	TRBJ2-7	ASRGQLLAEQY